A selection of T cell receptor beta chains follows, all from one sample in a study of blood T cells in healthy people across ages. MiXCR was run by TCRdb on the 5' RACE reads, yielding one entry per CDR3 protein. The table has approximately 1.5 million distinct CDR3 sequences, 35% to 45% seen once. Input material: blood. All receptors come from a woman between 18 and 29 years old in good health. CDR3s include the opening cysteine and the closing phenylalanine or tryptophan. A D gene is named only where the DNA matches it firmly. Some rows mark clone size as missing; the rest say once, few, many or name a class of expanded clone.

size	D	V	J	CDR3	DNA
-	-	TRBV7-2	TRBJ2-3	CASSRFSTVPSTDTQYF	TGTGCCAGCAGCCGATTTTCGACAGTCCCTAGCACAGATACGCAGTATTTT
few	-	TRBV29-1	TRBJ2-7	CSVKGIRSSYNEQYF	TGCAGCGTGAAGGGTATCAGGAGCTCCTACAATGAGCAGTACTTC
-	-	TRBV4-2	TRBJ2-5	CASSQDMATQYF	TGTGCCAGCAGCCAAGATATGGCGACCCAGTACTTC
-	-	TRBV7-9	TRBJ1-2	CASSLGVQNGYTF	TGTGCCAGCAGCCTGGGAGTCCAGAATGGCTACACCTTC
-	TRBD2	TRBV5-4	TRBJ2-3	CASSWLAGGSSTDTQYF	TGTGCCAGCAGCTGGCTAGCGGGAGGGAGTAGCACAGATACGCAGTATTTT
few	TRBD2	TRBV7-9	TRBJ2-5	CASSPLAGGSEQYF	TGTGCCAGCAGCCCCCTAGCGGGGGGCTCGGAGCAGTACTTC
-	-	TRBV6-5	TRBJ2-1	CASSYWDSYNEQFF	TGTGCCAGCAGTTACTGGGATTCCTACAATGAGCAGTTCTTC
many	TRBD2	TRBV9	TRBJ2-3	CASSSRLAGLTDTQYF	TGTGCCAGCAGCTCAAGACTAGCGGGGCTCACAGATACGCAGTATTTT
once	-	TRBV5-1	TRBJ2-7	CASSLAGGALSYEQYF	TGCGCCAGCAGCTTGGCTGGCGGGGCCCTCTCCTACGAGCAGTACTTC
few	-	TRBV7-2	TRBJ1-2	CASSLAPAYGYTF	TGTGCCAGCAGCTTAGCGCCGGCCTATGGCTACACCTTC
-	TRBD1	TRBV9	TRBJ1-1	CASSVVDRGGETEAFF	TGTGCCAGCAGCGTAGTAGACAGGGGCGGCGAGACTGAAGCTTTCTTT
few	-	TRBV15	TRBJ2-5	CATSRDRIQETQYF	TGTGCCACCAGCAGAGACAGGATCCAAGAGACCCAGTACTTC
-	-	TRBV12-3/TRBV12-4	TRBJ1-2	CASSEQRVRGYTF	TGTGCCAGCAGTGAACAACGGGTTCGCGGCTACACCTTC
-	TRBD2	TRBV7-9	TRBJ2-2	CASSLVTSGRMTGELFF	TGTGCCAGCAGCTTAGTCACTAGCGGGAGGATGACCGGGGAGCTGTTTTTT
few	-	TRBV6-2/TRBV6-3	TRBJ2-1	CASSYSEGPYNEQFF	TGTGCCAGCAGTTACTCGGAAGGACCCTACAATGAGCAGTTCTTT
-	-	TRBV12-3/TRBV12-4	TRBJ2-2	CASRQLARGPGELFF	TGTGCCAGCAGGCAACTAGCGAGGGGGCCCGGGGAGCTGTTTTTT
-	-	TRBV24-1	TRBJ2-7	CATSPRTDNSYEQYF	TGTGCCACCAGTCCTCGGACAGACAACTCCTACGAGCAGTACTTC
-	-	TRBV6-2/TRBV6-3	TRBJ2-1	CASSPRIQGWYEQFF	TGTGCCAGCAGTCCTCGTATCCAGGGGTGGTATGAGCAGTTCTTC
-	-	TRBV29-1	TRBJ2-3	CSVENQGRVDTQYF	TGCAGCGTTGAAAACCAGGGGAGGGTAGATACGCAGTATTTT
-	TRBD1	TRBV2	TRBJ1-2	CASSKHTRDRLFYTF	TGTGCCAGCAGTAAACATACCCGGGACAGGCTCTTTTACACCTTC
-	-	TRBV7-9	TRBJ2-5	CASSPGTFREETQYF	TGTGCCAGCAGCCCCGGGACTTTCAGGGAGGAGACCCAGTACTTC
-	TRBD2	TRBV7-9	TRBJ2-5	CASSWRETSWGNEQYF	TGTGCCAGCAGCTGGAGGGAGACTAGCTGGGGCAATGAGCAGTACTTC